The entry below gives a single T cell receptor (beta chain) sequence along with its context. The data derive from a study of blood T cell repertoires in COVID-19. About the study: T cells, B-cell-depleted T cells, or PBMCs supplied cDNA or gDNA.

The table came from immunoSEQ multiplex PCR; TCRdb's copy has only in-frame clones and leaves some out. The table shows 30,000 or so clones, with roughly 90% occurring only once. The sample was peripheral blood. The receptor was isolated from a human donor in a cohort sampled during active COVID-19.

This CDR3 is CASSSGTSGGSTDTQYF. In nucleotides, the CDR3 is TGTGCCAGCAGCTCCGGGACTAGCGGAGGTAGCACAGATACGCAGTATTTT. The rearrangement joins TRBV5-6 to TRBJ2-3; 11 nucleotides match TRBD2. CDR3 size: 17 residues. V shed 3 bases, J shed 0 bases, and the junction held 6 bases outside the gene matches. Germline V lookup: CDR1 SGHDT, CDR2 YYEEEE.